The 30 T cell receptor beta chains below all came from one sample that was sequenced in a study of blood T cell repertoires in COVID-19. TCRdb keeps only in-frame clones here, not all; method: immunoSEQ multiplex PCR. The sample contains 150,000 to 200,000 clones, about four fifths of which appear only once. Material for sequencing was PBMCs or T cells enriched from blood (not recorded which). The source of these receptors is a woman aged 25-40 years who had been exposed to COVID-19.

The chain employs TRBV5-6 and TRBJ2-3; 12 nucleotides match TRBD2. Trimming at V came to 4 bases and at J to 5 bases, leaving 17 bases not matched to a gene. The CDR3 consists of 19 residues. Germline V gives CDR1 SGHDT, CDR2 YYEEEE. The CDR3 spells CASSDRLAGDPLRGDTQYF. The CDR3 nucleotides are TGTGCCAGCAGCGATAGACTAGCGGGGGACCCCCTGAGGGGAGATACGCAGTATTTT. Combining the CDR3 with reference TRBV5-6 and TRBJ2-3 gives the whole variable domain DAGVTQSPTHLIKTRGQQVTLRCSPKSGHDTVSWYQQALGQGPQFIFQYYEEEERQRGNFPDRFSGHQFPNYSSELNVNALLLGDSALYLCASSDRLAGDPLRGDTQYFGPGTRLTVL.

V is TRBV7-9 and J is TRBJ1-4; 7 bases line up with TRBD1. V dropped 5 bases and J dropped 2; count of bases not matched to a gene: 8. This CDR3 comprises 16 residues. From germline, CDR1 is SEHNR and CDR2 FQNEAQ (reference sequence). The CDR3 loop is CASSTLSGQTNEKLFF. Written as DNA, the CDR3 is TGTGCCAGCAGCACCCTTTCGGGACAGACTAATGAAAAACTGTTTTTT. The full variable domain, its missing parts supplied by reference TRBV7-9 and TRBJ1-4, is DTGVSQNPRHKITKRGQNVTFRCDPISEHNRLYWYRQTLGQGPEFLTYFQNEAQLEKSRLLSDRFSAERPKGSFSTLEIQRTEQGDSAMYLCASSTLSGQTNEKLFFGSGTQLSVL.

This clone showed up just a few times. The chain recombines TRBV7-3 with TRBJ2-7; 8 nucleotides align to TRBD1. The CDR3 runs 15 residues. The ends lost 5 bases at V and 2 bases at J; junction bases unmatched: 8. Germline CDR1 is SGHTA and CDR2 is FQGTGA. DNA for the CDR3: TGTGCCAGCAGCCGCCAAGGACAGGGCACCTACGAGCAGTACTTC. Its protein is CASSRQGQGTYEQYF.

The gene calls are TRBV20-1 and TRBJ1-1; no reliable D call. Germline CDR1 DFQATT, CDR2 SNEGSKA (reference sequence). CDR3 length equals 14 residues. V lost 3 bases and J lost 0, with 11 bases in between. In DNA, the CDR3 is TGCAGTGCTAGTTACCAGGATCTGAACACTGAAGCTTTCTTT. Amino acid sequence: CSASYQDLNTEAFF.

DNA for the CDR3: TGCGCCAGCAGCGACAGCAGAAATGAAAAACTGTTTTTT. As protein: CASSDSRNEKLFF. The rearrangement uses TRBV4-1 and TRBJ1-4, with D possibly matching TRBD1 (5 bases). V dropped 5 bases and J dropped 5 bases, with 9 bases sitting between them. The germline V gene has CDR1 MGHRA and CDR2 YSYEKL. This CDR3 is built from 13 residues.

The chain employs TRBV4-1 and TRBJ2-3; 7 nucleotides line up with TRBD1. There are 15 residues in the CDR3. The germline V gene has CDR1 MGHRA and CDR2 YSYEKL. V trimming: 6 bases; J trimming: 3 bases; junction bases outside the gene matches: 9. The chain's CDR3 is CASRLTGVGTDTQYF. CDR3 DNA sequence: TGCGCCAGCAGACTAACAGGGGTAGGGACAGATACGCAGTATTTT.

CDR3 coding DNA: TGCGCCAGCAGCGACCCCGGGACAGCTGAGGAGACCCAGTACTTC. Residues: CASSDPGTAEETQYF. The rearrangement uses TRBV5-1 and TRBJ2-5; 7 bases fit TRBD1. The germline CDR1 and CDR2 sequences are SGHRS and YFSETQ. Trimming took 4 bases from V and 5 from J; bases not matched to a gene: 11. The length of the CDR3 is 15 residues. Full variable domain (remainder filled in from reference TRBV5-1 and TRBJ2-5): KAGVTQTPRYLIKTRGQQVTLSCSPISGHRSVSWYQQTPGQGLQFLFEYFSETQRNKGNFPGRFSGRQFSNSRSEMNVSTLELGDSALYLCASSDPGTAEETQYFGPGTRLLVL.

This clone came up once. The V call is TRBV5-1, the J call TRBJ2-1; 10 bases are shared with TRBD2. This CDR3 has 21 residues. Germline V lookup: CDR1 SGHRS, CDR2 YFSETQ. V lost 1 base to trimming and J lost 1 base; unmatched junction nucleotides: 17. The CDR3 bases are TGCGCCAGCAGCTTGATTCTAGCGGGGGTCTTTTACAGCAGTTCCTACAATGAGCAGTTCTTC. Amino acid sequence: CASSLILAGVFYSSSYNEQFF.

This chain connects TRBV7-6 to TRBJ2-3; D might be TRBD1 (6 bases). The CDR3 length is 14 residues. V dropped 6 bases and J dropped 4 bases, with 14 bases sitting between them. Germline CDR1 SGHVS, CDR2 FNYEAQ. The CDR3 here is CASSSGVGADTQYF. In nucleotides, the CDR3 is TGTGCCAGCAGTTCAGGGGTAGGGGCAGATACGCAGTATTTT. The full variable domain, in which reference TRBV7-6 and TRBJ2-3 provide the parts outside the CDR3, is GAGVSQSPRYKVTKRGQDVALRCDPISGHVSLYWYRQALGQGPEFLTYFNYEAQQDKSGLPNDRFSAERPEGSISTLTIQRTEQRDSAMYRCASSSGVGADTQYFGPGTRLTVL.

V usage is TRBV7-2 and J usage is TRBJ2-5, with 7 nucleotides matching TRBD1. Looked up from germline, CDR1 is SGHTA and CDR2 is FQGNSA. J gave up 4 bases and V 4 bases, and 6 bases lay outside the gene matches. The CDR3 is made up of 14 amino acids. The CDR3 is CASSSQRTGETQYF. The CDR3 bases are TGTGCCAGCAGCTCCCAAAGGACAGGAGAGACCCAGTACTTC.

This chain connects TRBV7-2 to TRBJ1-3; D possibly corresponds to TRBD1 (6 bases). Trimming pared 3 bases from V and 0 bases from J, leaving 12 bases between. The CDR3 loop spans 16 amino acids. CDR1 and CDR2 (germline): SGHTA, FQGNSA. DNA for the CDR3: TGTGCCAGCAGCTTCGGGGGGCAGTACTCTGGAAACACCATATATTTT. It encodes CASSFGGQYSGNTIYF.

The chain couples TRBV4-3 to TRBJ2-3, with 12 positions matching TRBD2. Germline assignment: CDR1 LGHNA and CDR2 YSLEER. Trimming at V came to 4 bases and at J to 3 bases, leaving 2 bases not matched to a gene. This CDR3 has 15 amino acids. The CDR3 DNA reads TGCGCCAGCAGCCCTAGCGGGGGGGGGACAGATACGCAGTATTTT. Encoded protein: CASSPSGGGTDTQYF.

The CDR3 region has the DNA TGTGCCAGTAGTCCTCAACAGGGGACCTGGTATGGCTACACCTTC. It yields the protein CASSPQQGTWYGYTF. The rearrangement links TRBV19 to TRBJ1-2; 7 bases are shared with TRBD1. Germline lookup yields CDR1 LNHDA and CDR2 SQIVND (reference sequence). V gave up 5 bases and J gave up 5 bases; unmatched junction bases: 11. The length of the CDR3 is 15 residues.

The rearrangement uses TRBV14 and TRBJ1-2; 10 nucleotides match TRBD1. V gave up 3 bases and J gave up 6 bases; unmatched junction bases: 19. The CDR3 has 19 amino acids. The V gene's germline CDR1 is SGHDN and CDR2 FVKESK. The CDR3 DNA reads TGTGCCAGCAGCCAGGGCACCCCCAGGACAGGGGGGGCTTCGAATGGCTACACCTTC. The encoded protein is CASSQGTPRTGGASNGYTF. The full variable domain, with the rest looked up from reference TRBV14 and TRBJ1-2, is EAGVTQFPSHSVIEKGQTVTLRCDPISGHDNLYWYRRVMGKEIKFLLHFVKESKQDESGMPNNRFLAERTGGTYSTLKVQPAELEDSGVYFCASSQGTPRTGGASNGYTFGSGTRLTVV.

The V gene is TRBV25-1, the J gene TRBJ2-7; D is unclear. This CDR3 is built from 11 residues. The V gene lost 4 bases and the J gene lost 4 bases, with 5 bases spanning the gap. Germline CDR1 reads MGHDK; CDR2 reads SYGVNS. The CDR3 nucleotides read TGTGCCAGCAGTGTAAAATACGAGCAGTACTTC. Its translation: CASSVKYEQYF.

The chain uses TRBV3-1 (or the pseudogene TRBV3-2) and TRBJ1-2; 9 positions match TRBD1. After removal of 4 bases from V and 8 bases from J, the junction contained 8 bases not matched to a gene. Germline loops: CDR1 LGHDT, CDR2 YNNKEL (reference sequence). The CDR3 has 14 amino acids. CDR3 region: CASSPPGQGGGYTF. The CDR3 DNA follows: TGTGCCAGCAGCCCGCCGGGACAGGGCGGAGGCTACACCTTC.

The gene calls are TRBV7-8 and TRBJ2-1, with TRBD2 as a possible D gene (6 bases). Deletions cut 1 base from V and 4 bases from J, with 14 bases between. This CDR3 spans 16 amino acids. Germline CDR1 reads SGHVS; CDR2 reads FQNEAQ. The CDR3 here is CASSLGRLVGYNEQFF. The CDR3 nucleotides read TGTGCCAGCAGCTTAGGGCGACTAGTGGGATACAATGAGCAGTTCTTC.

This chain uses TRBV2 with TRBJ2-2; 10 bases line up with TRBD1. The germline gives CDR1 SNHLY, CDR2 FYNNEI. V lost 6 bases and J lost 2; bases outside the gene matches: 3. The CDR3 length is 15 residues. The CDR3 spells CASRDRGANTGELFF. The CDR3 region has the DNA TGTGCCAGCAGGGACAGGGGGGCAAACACCGGGGAGCTGTTTTTT.

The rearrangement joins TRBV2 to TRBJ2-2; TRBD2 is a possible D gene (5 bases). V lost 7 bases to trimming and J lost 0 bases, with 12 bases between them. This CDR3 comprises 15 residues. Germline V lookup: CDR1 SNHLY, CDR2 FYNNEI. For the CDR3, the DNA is TGTGCCAGCAAACGTTCGGGGACGAACACCGGGGAGCTGTTTTTT. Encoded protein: CASKRSGTNTGELFF.

DNA for the CDR3: TGCGCCAGCAGCCAAGGGCACAGGAACGAATATGGCTACACCTTC. Translated, it gives CASSQGHRNEYGYTF. The chain is built from TRBV4-1 and TRBJ1-2, with D possibly being TRBD1 (5 bases). Germline CDR1 and CDR2: MGHRA and YSYEKL. With 1 base removed from V and 5 bases from J, the gap between germline ends came to 14 bases. The CDR3 contains 15 residues.

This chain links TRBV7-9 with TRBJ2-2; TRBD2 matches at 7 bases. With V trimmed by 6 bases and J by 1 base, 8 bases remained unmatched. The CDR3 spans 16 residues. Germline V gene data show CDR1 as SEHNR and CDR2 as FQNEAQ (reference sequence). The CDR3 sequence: CASRALAGENTGELFF. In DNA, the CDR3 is TGTGCCAGCAGGGCCCTGGCGGGGGAGAACACCGGGGAGCTGTTTTTT.

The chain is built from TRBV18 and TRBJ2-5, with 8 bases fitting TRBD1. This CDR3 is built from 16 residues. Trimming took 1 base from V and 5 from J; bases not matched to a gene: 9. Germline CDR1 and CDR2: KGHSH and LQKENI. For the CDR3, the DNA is TGTGCCAGCTCACCACTTGTTCAGGGGGCTATGGAGACCCAGTACTTC. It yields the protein CASSPLVQGAMETQYF.

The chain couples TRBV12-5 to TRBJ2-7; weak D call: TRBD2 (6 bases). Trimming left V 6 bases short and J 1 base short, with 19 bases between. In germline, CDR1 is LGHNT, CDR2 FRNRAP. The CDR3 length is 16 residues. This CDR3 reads CASGTPVGGGSYEQYF. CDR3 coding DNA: TGTGCTAGTGGAACCCCGGTGGGCGGAGGGTCCTACGAGCAGTACTTC. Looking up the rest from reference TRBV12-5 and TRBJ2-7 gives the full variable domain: DARVTQTPRHKVTEMGQEVTMRCQPILGHNTVFWYRQTMMQGLELLAYFRNRAPLDDSGMPKDRFSAEMPDATLATLKIQPSEPRDSAVYFCASGTPVGGGSYEQYFGPGTRLTVT.

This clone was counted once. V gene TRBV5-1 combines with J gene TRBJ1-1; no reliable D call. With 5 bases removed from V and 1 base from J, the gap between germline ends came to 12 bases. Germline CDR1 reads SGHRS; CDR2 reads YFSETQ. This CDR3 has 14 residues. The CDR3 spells CASRLLLENTEAFF. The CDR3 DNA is TGCGCCAGCAGGTTGTTGTTAGAGAACACTGAAGCTTTCTTT.

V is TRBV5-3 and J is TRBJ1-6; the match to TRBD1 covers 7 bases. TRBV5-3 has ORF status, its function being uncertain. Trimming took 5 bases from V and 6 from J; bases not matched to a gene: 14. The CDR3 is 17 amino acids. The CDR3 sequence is CARSLIDRASRNSPLHF. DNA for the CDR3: TGTGCCAGAAGTCTAATCGACAGGGCCTCACGTAATTCACCCCTCCACTTT.

This CDR3 reads CASSLLGLSTDTQYF. In nucleotides, the CDR3 is TGTGCCAGCAGCTTGTTGGGACTGAGCACAGATACGCAGTATTTT. V gene TRBV5-8 combines with J gene TRBJ2-3; possible D gene TRBD2, 6 bases. V lost 1 base to trimming and J lost 0 bases, with 9 bases between them. In germline, CDR1 is SGHTS, CDR2 YDEGEE. CDR3 size: 15 residues.

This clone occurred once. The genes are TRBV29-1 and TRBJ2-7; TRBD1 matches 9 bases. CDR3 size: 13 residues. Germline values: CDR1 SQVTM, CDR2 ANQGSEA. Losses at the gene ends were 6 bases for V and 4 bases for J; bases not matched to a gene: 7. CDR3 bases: TGCAGCGTCCCGGGACAGGGCCTTTACGAGCAGTACTTC. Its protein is CSVPGQGLYEQYF.

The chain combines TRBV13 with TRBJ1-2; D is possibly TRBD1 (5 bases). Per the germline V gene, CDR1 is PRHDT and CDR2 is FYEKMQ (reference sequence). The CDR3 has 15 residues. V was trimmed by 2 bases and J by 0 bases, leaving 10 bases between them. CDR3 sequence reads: CASSLNGGANYGYTF. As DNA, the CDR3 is TGTGCCAGCAGCTTAAACGGGGGAGCTAACTATGGCTACACCTTC.

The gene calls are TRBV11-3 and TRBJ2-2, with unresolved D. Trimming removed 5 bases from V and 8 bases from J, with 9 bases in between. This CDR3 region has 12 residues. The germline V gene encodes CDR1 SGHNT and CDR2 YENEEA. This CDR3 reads CASSPVTGELFF. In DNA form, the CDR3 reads TGTGCCAGCAGCCCGGTAACGGGGGAGCTGTTTTTT. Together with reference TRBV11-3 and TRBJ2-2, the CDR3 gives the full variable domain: EAGVVQSPRYKIIEKKQPVAFWCNPISGHNTLYWYLQNLGQGPELLIRYENEEAVDDSQLPKDRFSAERLKGVDSTLKIQPAELGDSAVYLCASSPVTGELFFGEGSRLTVL.

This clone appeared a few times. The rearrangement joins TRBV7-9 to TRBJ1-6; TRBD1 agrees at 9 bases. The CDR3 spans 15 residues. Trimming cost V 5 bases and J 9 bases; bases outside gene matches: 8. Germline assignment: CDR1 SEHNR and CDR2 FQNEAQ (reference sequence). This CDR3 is CASSVPGQGSSPLHF. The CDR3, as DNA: TGTGCCAGCAGCGTACCGGGACAGGGCAGTTCACCCCTCCACTTT.